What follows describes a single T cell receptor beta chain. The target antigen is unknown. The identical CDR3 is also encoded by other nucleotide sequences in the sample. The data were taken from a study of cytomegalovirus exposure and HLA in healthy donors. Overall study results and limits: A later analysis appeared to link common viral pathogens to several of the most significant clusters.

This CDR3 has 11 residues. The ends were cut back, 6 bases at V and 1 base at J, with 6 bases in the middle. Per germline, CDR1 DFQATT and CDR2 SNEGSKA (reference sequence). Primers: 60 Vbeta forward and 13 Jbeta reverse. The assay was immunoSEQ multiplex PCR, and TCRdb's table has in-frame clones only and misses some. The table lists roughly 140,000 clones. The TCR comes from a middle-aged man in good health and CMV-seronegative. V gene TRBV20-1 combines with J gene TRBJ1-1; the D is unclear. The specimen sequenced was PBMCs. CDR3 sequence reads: CSANRNTEAFF. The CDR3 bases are TGCAGTGCCAACAGGAACACTGAAGCTTTCTTT.